Below, 29 T cell receptor beta chains from the same sample are listed, as sequenced in a study of OX40 agonist ivuxolimab in advanced cancers. Sequenced by immunoSEQ multiplex PCR; TCRdb stores in-frame clones only, minus some. The table lists about 96,000 clones, about 90% of them singletons, with roughly 1.6% in the top ten. The sequences come from CD4+ or CD8+ T cells sorted from blood, collected in a trial of the OX40 agonist ivuxolimab. The receptors shown here come from an adult with an advanced solid tumor such as melanoma, head and neck, liver or kidney cancer.

The rearrangement uses TRBV11-3 and TRBJ2-3; possible D gene TRBD2, 6 bases. Deletions cut 8 bases from V and 4 bases from J, with 19 bases between. The CDR3 runs 15 residues. Germline V gene data show CDR1 as SGHNT and CDR2 as YENEEA. CDR3 residues: CASSRWGGTADTQYF. In DNA, the CDR3 is TGTGCCAGCTCCCGGTGGGGCGGGACGGCAGATACGCAGTATTTT.

The chain employs TRBV2 and TRBJ2-5; a weak D match, TRBD1 (6 bases). Germline lookup yields CDR1 SNHLY and CDR2 FYNNEI. V lost 3 bases to trimming and J lost 4 bases, with 12 bases between them. CDR3 length equals 14 residues. The CDR3 loop is CASSDDTGTETQYF. The CDR3 DNA reads as TGTGCCAGCAGTGACGATACAGGGACAGAGACCCAGTACTTC.

This clone showed up just once. This CDR3 is CASSYRGAPYNEQFF. The CDR3 nucleotides are TGTGCCAGCAGTTACCGGGGAGCACCCTACAATGAGCAGTTCTTC. This chain links TRBV6-5 with TRBJ2-1; the D gene is possibly TRBD2 (5 bases). There are 15 residues in the CDR3. V gave up 2 bases and J gave up 2 bases, with 10 bases separating them. Germline CDR1 is MNHEY and CDR2 is SVGAGI.

The chain recombines TRBV2 with TRBJ2-7, with D possibly called TRBD1 or TRBD2 (5 bases each). CDR3 length equals 13 residues. The germline CDR1 and CDR2 sequences are SNHLY and FYNNEI. V was cut by 9 bases and J by 1 base, with 13 bases left in between. The CDR3 loop is CASVRDGSYEQYF. The CDR3 DNA follows: TGTGCCAGTGTCCGGGACGGATCCTACGAGCAGTACTTC.

The rearrangement links TRBV6-6 to TRBJ1-2, with unresolved D. Per the germline V gene, CDR1 is MNHNY and CDR2 is SVGAGI (reference sequence). The CDR3 extends over 14 amino acids. Trimming cost V 0 bases and J 3 bases, with 8 bases left between them. As DNA, the CDR3 is TGTGCCAGCAGTTACTCAATGGCGGACTATGGCTACACCTTC. Protein sequence: CASSYSMADYGYTF.

The chain uses TRBV7-9 and TRBJ2-3, with D tentatively TRBD1 or TRBD2 (6 bases each). The germline V and J ends were trimmed by 3 bases and 0 bases, with 13 bases remaining between them. Germline values: CDR1 SEHNR, CDR2 FQNEAQ (reference sequence). This CDR3 comprises 16 residues. CDR3 nucleotide sequence: TGTGCCAGCAGCTTTCCGGGGGCGGCTAGCACAGATACGCAGTATTTT. Its translation is CASSFPGAASTDTQYF.

The chain couples TRBV11-3 to TRBJ2-7; D might be TRBD2 (5 bases). The CDR3 is 12 residues long. Germline V lookup: CDR1 SGHNT, CDR2 YENEEA. V was pared by 10 bases and J by 4 bases, with 14 bases between. In nucleotides, the CDR3 is TGTGCCATCTCGGGATCCTCATACGAGCAGTACTTC. As protein: CAISGSSYEQYF.

The chain recombines TRBV30 with TRBJ2-5; no reliable D call. The CDR3 length is 11 residues. Trimming removed 8 bases from V and 2 bases from J, with 9 bases in between. Germline V lookup: CDR1 GTSNPN, CDR2 SVGIG (reference sequence). CDR3 sequence reads: CARQRQETQYF. Written as DNA, the CDR3 is TGTGCCAGGCAGAGACAAGAGACCCAGTACTTC.

The V gene is TRBV5-6, the J gene TRBJ1-5; perhaps TRBD1 as D (5 bases). V dropped 4 bases and J dropped 0 bases, with 20 bases sitting between them. CDR1 is SGHDT and CDR2 is YYEEEE in the germline V gene. CDR3 length: 18 amino acids. CDR3 in amino acids: CASSPGPGRAFSNQPQHF. CDR3 DNA: TGTGCCAGCAGCCCGGGACCCGGACGGGCCTTTAGCAATCAGCCCCAGCATTTT.

V is TRBV4-1 and J is TRBJ1-5, with 10 nucleotides matching TRBD1. V lost 1 base, J lost 7 bases, and 7 bases stayed unmatched. This CDR3 is built from 16 residues. Germline assignment: CDR1 MGHRA and CDR2 YSYEKL. The CDR3 nucleotides are TGCGCCAGCAGCCAAGTGAGACAGGGGGCCGGACAGCCCCAGCATTTT. This encodes CASSQVRQGAGQPQHF.

The chain combines TRBV21-1 with TRBJ2-3; the D call of TRBD2 is as the table states it, not checked on the DNA. TRBV21-1 is described as a pseudogene. The CDR3 runs to 16 residues. CDR3 in amino acids: CASSALAGGGTDTQYF. The CDR3 coding sequence is TGTGCCAGCAGCGCACTAGCGGGAGGTGGGACAGATACGCAGTATTTT.

The V and J genes are TRBV7-2 and TRBJ1-1; TRBD1 matches at 8 bases. V lost 6 bases to trimming and J lost 1 base; unmatched junction nucleotides: 7. This CDR3 contains 15 residues. The germline V gene encodes CDR1 SGHTA and CDR2 FQGNSA. CDR3 sequence reads: CASSQHRGGNTEAFF. CDR3 in DNA: TGTGCCAGCAGTCAACACAGGGGGGGGAACACTGAAGCTTTCTTT.

This rearrangement joins TRBV19 to TRBJ2-5; no reliable D call. CDR1 and CDR2 (germline): LNHDA, SQIVND (reference sequence). Trimming left V 6 bases short and J 2 bases short, with 16 bases between. This CDR3 comprises 15 residues. The DNA for the CDR3 is TGTGCCAGTAGCCCACCAGGTGGCAGGCAAGAGACCCAGTACTTC. Translating it yields CASSPPGGRQETQYF.

The genes are TRBV5-6 and TRBJ1-1, with unresolved D. The CDR3 sequence is 13 residues long. The germline gives CDR1 SGHDT, CDR2 YYEEEE. The ends were cut back, 0 bases at V and 1 base at J, with 4 bases in the middle. CDR3 bases: TGTGCCAGCAGCTTGGACACGAACACTGAAGCTTTCTTT. Residues: CASSLDTNTEAFF.

This clone was picked up one time. J is TRBJ1-3 and V is TRBV7-9, with D perhaps matching TRBD1 (6 bases). CDR3 size: 16 residues. Germline V gene sequence: CDR1 SEHNR, CDR2 FQNEAQ (reference sequence). CDR3 protein: CAGSLDRTGVGNTIYF. The DNA of the CDR3 is TGTGCGGGCAGCTTGGACAGAACGGGCGTCGGAAACACCATATATTTT.

CDR3 DNA: TGTGCCAGCAGCCCTCGGACCGGCTCTGGAAACACCATATATTTT. Its translation: CASSPRTGSGNTIYF. The V gene is TRBV6-5, the J gene TRBJ1-3; D call uncertain. The germline CDR1 and CDR2 sequences are MNHEY and SVGAGI. CDR3 length: 15 residues. Trimming shortened V by 6 bases and J by 0 bases, and 12 bases separated the two germline ends.

The chain couples TRBV11-3 to TRBJ2-5, with 8 bases identical to TRBD2. Germline values: CDR1 SGHNT, CDR2 YENEEA. The CDR3 totals 17 residues. V shed 4 bases, J shed 0 bases, and the junction held 10 bases outside the gene matches. The CDR3 sequence: CASSSSRGGGYQETQYF. CDR3 DNA sequence: TGTGCCAGCAGCTCCTCCCGGGGGGGAGGGTACCAAGAGACCCAGTACTTC.

The V call is TRBV27, the J call TRBJ1-2; D is unresolved. Germline V gene data show CDR1 as MNHEY and CDR2 as SMNVEV (reference sequence). The V end was cut by 3 bases, the J end by 4 bases, with 18 bases between. CDR3 length: 16 residues. Written as DNA, the CDR3 is TGTGCCAGCAGTTTCTCGAGATCGGTGGGTCTCTATGGCTACACCTTC. Amino acid sequence: CASSFSRSVGLYGYTF.

Turning to this clone: At one boundary the junction diverges from the germline segment, which might be a read error. The chain uses TRBV15 and TRBJ1-1; a weak D match, TRBD1 (5 bases). Germline values: CDR1 LNHNV, CDR2 YYDKDF (reference sequence). This CDR3 is built from 14 residues. CDR3 nucleotides: TGTACCACCAGCGGGCAGGCAGGGTGCACTGAAGCTTTCTTT. Translation gives CTTSGQAGCTEAFF.

The chain uses TRBV5-1 and TRBJ1-1; D perhaps matches TRBD1 (5 bases). The ends were cut back, 0 bases at V and 3 bases at J, with 12 bases in the middle. Germline CDR1 is SGHRS and CDR2 is YFSETQ. This CDR3 has 15 amino acids. The CDR3, as DNA: TGCGCCAGCAGCTTGGCCGGACGGGGGGACACTGAAGCTTTCTTT. Translating gives CASSLAGRGDTEAFF.

The chain is built from TRBV14 and TRBJ2-1; D tentatively reads TRBD1 or TRBD2 (8 bases each). There are 19 residues in the CDR3. V lost 4 bases to trimming and J lost 3 bases, with 25 bases between them. Looked up from germline, CDR1 is SGHDN and CDR2 is FVKESK. The CDR3 DNA reads as TGTGCCAGCAGCCCCGGGGGGGATCGACAGGGGTCGGTCTACAATGAGCAGTTCTTC. This translates into CASSPGGDRQGSVYNEQFF.

This chain connects TRBV28 to TRBJ2-5, with 8 bases that match TRBD2. The CDR3 spans 14 residues. Trimming at V came to 3 bases and at J to 10 bases, leaving 10 bases not matched to a gene. The germline gives CDR1 MDHEN, CDR2 SYDVKM. CDR3 sequence (DNA): TGTGCCAGCAGTTTGACGGGACTAGATCACGACCAGTACTTC. Translating gives CASSLTGLDHDQYF.

The chain recombines TRBV5-1 with TRBJ2-7; 7 nucleotides line up with TRBD1. CDR1 SGHRS and CDR2 YFSETQ come from the germline V gene. J lost 1 base, V lost 0 bases, and 10 bases had no gene match. The CDR3 has 17 residues. CDR3 sequence (DNA): TGCGCCAGCAGCTTGGTACCTGGGACAGTGTCTTCCTACGAGCAGTACTTC. Translation: CASSLVPGTVSSYEQYF. Variable domain in full (rest from reference TRBV5-1 and TRBJ2-7): KAGVTQTPRYLIKTRGQQVTLSCSPISGHRSVSWYQQTPGQGLQFLFEYFSETQRNKGNFPGRFSGRQFSNSRSEMNVSTLELGDSALYLCASSLVPGTVSSYEQYFGPGTRLTVT.

The CDR3 nucleotides are TGTGCCAGCAGTTATTCCCCGGGGGACTATGGCTACACCTTC. This gives the protein CASSYSPGDYGYTF. The rearrangement links TRBV7-2 to TRBJ1-2; perhaps TRBD1 as D (5 bases). V gave up 6 bases and J gave up 3 bases, with 14 bases separating them. The CDR3 loop spans 14 amino acids. Germline CDR1 and CDR2: SGHTA and FQGNSA.

This chain links TRBV27 with TRBJ1-6; possible D gene TRBD1, 6 bases. This CDR3 region has 16 residues. The V end was cut by 2 bases, the J end by 7 bases, with 15 bases between. The germline gives CDR1 MNHEY, CDR2 SMNVEV (reference sequence). The CDR3 loop reads CASSLTLQGANSPLHF. The CDR3 DNA reads TGTGCCAGCAGTTTAACCCTACAGGGAGCAAATTCACCCCTCCACTTT.

V gene TRBV6-6 combines with J gene TRBJ1-1; weak D call: TRBD1 (5 bases). CDR3 length equals 14 residues. Looked up from germline, CDR1 is MNHNY and CDR2 is SVGAGI (reference sequence). Trimming cost V 0 bases and J 5 bases, with 10 bases left between them. The DNA of the CDR3 is TGTGCCAGCAGTTACTCGCAGGGACGTACTGAAGCTTTCTTT. This encodes CASSYSQGRTEAFF.

The chain joins TRBV7-2 to TRBJ2-3, with 8 bases fitting TRBD2. Germline trimming cut 6 bases from V and 6 bases from J; bases unmatched to any gene: 5. CDR3 size: 13 residues. Germline V gives CDR1 SGHTA, CDR2 FQGNSA. CDR3 region: CASSRRGGDTQYF. The CDR3 DNA is TGTGCCAGCAGTCGTCGGGGGGGCGATACGCAGTATTTT.

The genes are TRBV6-5 and TRBJ2-3; 7 bases fit TRBD2. The V and J ends lost 8 bases and 2 bases, in that order; junction bases with no gene match: 7. CDR3 length: 14 residues. CDR1 is MNHEY and CDR2 is SVGAGI in the germline V gene. As DNA, the CDR3 is TGTGCCAGCTATAGGGGAGGGGACACAGATACGCAGTATTTT. Protein product: CASYRGGDTDTQYF.

About this clone itself: The sample contains more than one DNA sequence encoding this CDR3. The chain uses TRBV2 and TRBJ2-3; 11 bases match TRBD2. Per the germline V gene, CDR1 is SNHLY and CDR2 is FYNNEI. CDR3 length: 19 residues. V was pared by 6 bases and J by 0 bases, with 14 bases of the junction left unmatched. CDR3 DNA sequence: TGTGCCAGCAGCGACCTAGTCGGGACTAGCGGCGACAGCACAGATACGCAGTATTTT. Translating gives CASSDLVGTSGDSTDTQYF.